The T cell receptor (beta chain) described here comes from a study of cytomegalovirus exposure and HLA in healthy donors. Study results and caveats: A few CMV-associated chains proved CMV antigen-specific in vitro. Some TCR beta chains (roughly 150 of them) were listed as cytomegalovirus-associated. In the roughly 130 validation repertoires, a later analysis found that first-cohort TCR clusters tended to co-occur.

Clones were read by immunoSEQ multiplex PCR, and TCRdb kept only the in-frame ones, dropping some. The table includes 70,000 or so clones, roughly 94% detected once. This clone has a single count. Antigen specificity is unknown. Germline-derived CDR1 and CDR2 are MGHRA and YSYEKL. V was pared by 2 bases and J by 0 bases, with 8 bases between. The CDR3 totals 15 residues. This clonotype was sampled from a man aged 18 to 35 in good health and CMV-seropositive. The J gene is TRBJ1-5, the V gene TRBV4-1; D remains ambiguous. The sequenced material came from PBMCs. This CDR3 is CASSQSGNSNQPQHF. In DNA form, the CDR3 reads TGCGCCAGCAGCCAATCGGGAAATAGCAATCAGCCCCAGCATTTT.